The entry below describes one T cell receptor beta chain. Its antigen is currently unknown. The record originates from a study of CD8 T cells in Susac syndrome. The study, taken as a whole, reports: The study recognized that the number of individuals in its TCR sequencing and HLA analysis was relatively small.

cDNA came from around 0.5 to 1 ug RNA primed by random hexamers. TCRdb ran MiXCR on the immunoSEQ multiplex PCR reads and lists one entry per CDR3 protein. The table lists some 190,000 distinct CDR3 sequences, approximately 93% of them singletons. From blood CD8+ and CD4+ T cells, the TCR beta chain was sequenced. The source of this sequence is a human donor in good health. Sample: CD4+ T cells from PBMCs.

The CDR3: CSAILLNGQGRTDTQYF. The CDR3 DNA sequence: TGCAGTGCTATCCTTCTTAATGGACAGGGGCGAACAGATACGCAGTATTTT. The rearrangement links TRBV20-1 to TRBJ2-3, with TRBD1 matching 9 bases. Germline loops: CDR1 DFQATT, CDR2 SNEGSKA (reference sequence). V was pared by 4 bases and J by 3 bases, with 14 bases of the junction left unmatched. This CDR3 is 17 amino acids long.